Following are 7 T cell receptor beta chains from one sample sequenced in a study of T cell changes during pregnancy in multiple sclerosis. Profiled with immunoSEQ multiplex PCR; TCRdb holds only in-frame clones, not every one. The table has about 70,000 clones, about 94% seen once. The starting material was peripheral blood, obtained in the third trimester of pregnancy. Receptors originate from a female donor with multiple sclerosis, enrolled in a pregnancy study.

This clone was seen many times. V usage is TRBV6-4 and J usage is TRBJ2-3; TRBD2 aligns across 9 bases. Looked up from germline, CDR1 is MRHNA and CDR2 is SNTAGT. The CDR3 has 15 residues. The V and J ends lost 3 bases and 4 bases, in that order; junction bases with no gene match: 5. The chain's CDR3 is CASSDGGGVSDTQYF. Here the CDR3 DNA reads TGTGCCAGCAGTGATGGCGGGGGGGTTTCAGATACGCAGTATTTT.

The V gene is TRBV9, the J gene TRBJ1-2; 7 positions agree with TRBD1. The CDR3 runs to 14 residues. Germline CDR1 SGDLS, CDR2 YYNGEE. V dropped 4 bases and J dropped 6; count of bases not matched to a gene: 9. In DNA, the CDR3 is TGTGCCAGCAGCACACAGGGGCTAGGGGATGGCTACACCTTC. It specifies CASSTQGLGDGYTF. The full variable domain, its missing parts supplied by reference TRBV9 and TRBJ1-2, is DSGVTQTPKHLITATGQRVTLRCSPRSGDLSVYWYQQSLDQGLQFLIQYYNGEERAKGNILERFSAQQFPDLHSELNLSSLELGDSALYFCASSTQGLGDGYTFGSGTRLTVV.

The gene calls are TRBV30 and TRBJ1-2; D may be TRBD1 (6 bases). This CDR3 contains 12 residues. Deletions cut 6 bases from V and 2 bases from J, with 10 bases between. Germline-derived CDR1 and CDR2 are GTSNPN and SVGIG (reference sequence). The CDR3 here is CACTDRNYGYTF. The CDR3 DNA sequence: TGTGCCTGCACAGACAGGAACTATGGCTACACCTTC.

This sequence joins TRBV5-1 and TRBJ2-3; TRBD2 might be the D (6 bases). The CDR3 length is 16 residues. Germline V gene sequence: CDR1 SGHRS, CDR2 YFSETQ. V was shortened by 2 bases and J by 0 bases, with 13 bases between the two germline ends. In DNA form, the CDR3 reads TGCGCCAGCAGCTTTAACGGCGGGGCAAGCACAGATACGCAGTATTTT. It specifies CASSFNGGASTDTQYF.

V gene TRBV4-1 combines with J gene TRBJ2-7; D perhaps matches TRBD1 (6 bases). This CDR3 contains 15 residues. V lost 0 bases, J lost 6 bases, and 15 bases lay in between. From germline, CDR1 is MGHRA and CDR2 YSYEKL. The CDR3 sequence: CASSQDSGARSEQYF. Written as DNA, the CDR3 is TGCGCCAGCAGCCAAGATTCAGGGGCCCGGAGCGAGCAGTACTTC.

The chain recombines TRBV2 with TRBJ2-3; maybe TRBD2 (6 bases). The length of the CDR3 is 15 residues. Deletions cut 2 bases from V and 6 bases from J, with 15 bases between. Germline V CDR1 and CDR2: SNHLY, FYNNEI. CDR3 protein: CASSESGPRVDTQYF. DNA for the CDR3: TGTGCCAGCAGTGAAAGCGGGCCACGCGTCGATACGCAGTATTTT.

This chain uses TRBV6-6 with TRBJ1-5, with D hard to call. The CDR3 extends over 15 amino acids. Germline CDR1 and CDR2: MNHNY and SVGAGI (reference sequence). V was clipped by 0 bases and J by 4 bases, with 10 bases between them. CDR3 coding DNA: TGTGCCAGCAGTTACTCCCGACTTGGAAATCAGCCCCAGCATTTT. Its translation: CASSYSRLGNQPQHF.